This TCR beta chain is drawn from a study of human versus mouse CDR3 diversity and MHC coevolution (dated by TCRdb to the late 2010s). Regarding the research as a whole: According to reports, the immunoSEQ assay detects one in 200,000 T cells and minimizes multiplex PCR amplification bias. Across mouse and human samples, each sample had between about 0.6 x 10^7 and 1.7 x 10^7 valid reads. Three healthy volunteer blood donors were included in the human cohort, with one aged 30 to 40, one aged 40 to 50 and one aged 60 to 70 at collection. Human naive CD4 T cell repertoires were used as a reference for TCR selection on multiple MHC II alleles and were compared with human-TCR-locus transgenic mice carrying single MHC II.

Broad study findings and their caveats: On average, humans had more CDR3 deletions and insertions than mice, indicating greater exonuclease and TdT activity. Because human T cells were selected on roughly 6 MHC II alleles, repertoire diversity was not considered directly comparable between humans and mice. iCHAO1 estimates gave humans the largest TCR beta repertoire, approximately 1.7 million clonotypes, attributed likely to selection by multiple MHC II molecules. Among all compared groups, most of the three human donors had the lowest clonal inequality scores.

Comment on this clone: Its specific antigen is unknown. No quality values exist for individual bases; no much larger clone is one base distant.

The QIAGEN blood and tissue kit was used to extract genomic DNA from sorted cells, and the DNA was quantified on a NanoDrop 1000. Using multiplex PCR of genomic DNA, the immunoSEQ platform deep sequenced and quantified the TCR alpha and beta chains. Per the source publication's procedure: IMGT gene and region definitions were used to annotate TCR sequences. Out-of-frame rearrangements were used as a proxy for the preselection repertoire and compared with in-frame clonotypes. The iCHAO1 estimator supplied with the immunoSEQ platform was used to estimate repertoire size. A Gini index based on the Lorenz curve was applied to in-frame amino acid clonotypes to measure clonal inequality. Shared clonotypes were counted with the intersect function of the R package tcR, and similarity was scored with the Jaccard index. Principal component analysis of V, J and V-J usage frequencies was run with the R prcomp function without normalization. The source is immuneACCESS, and TCRdb retained only in-frame sequences with V and J called. Part of the clones is not carried over; for the studies checked, unresolved V genes explain less than half of this, and the remainder is unexplained. That table is the source of V, J and clone size, and D and trimming were worked out from the DNA. Present in this sample are around 77,000 clones, just under 95% of which were seen just once. Jointly, the top ten make up roughly 0.16% of the sample.

Fluorescence-activated cell sorting was used to isolate naive CD4 T cells, defined as CD45RO-negative and CD62L-positive, from PBMCs. From each donor, around 51 ml of fresh peripheral blood was taken, and Ficoll density centrifugation was then used to isolate PBMCs. All samples were sorted on a FACSAria III instrument and reached purity above 90%. The sample consisted of naive CD4+ T cells from blood. This specimen's cell subset or site label, per the study, means: CD45RO-negative CD62L-positive naive CD4 T cells. This receptor was identified in a person aged 30 to 70 in good health.

The CDR3 loop reads CASRGDTGELFF. The nucleotides read TGTGCCAGCAGAGGGGACACCGGGGAGCTGTTTTTT. In this chain, TRBV28 is recombined with TRBJ2-2; perhaps TRBD1 is the D gene, with 5 bases matching. Taken from cysteine to phenylalanine, the CDR3 has 12 residues. This entry keeps only the CDR3 DNA: 36 bases, framed from base 1. From the germline V gene, CDR1 is MDHEN and CDR2 is SYDVKM. At the junction V is shortened by 6 bases and J by 3 bases, with 5 bases in between.